This T cell receptor (beta chain) stems from a study of Siglec-9 on CD8 T cells in melanoma. The CDR3 runs to 13 residues. V gave up 7 bases and J gave up 1 base, with 10 bases separating them. From germline, CDR1 is LNHDA and CDR2 SQIVND (reference sequence). Points from the study as a whole: An effector memory CD8+ subset marked by Siglec-9 reportedly appeared to gather in melanoma.

This clone has a handful of counts. Its cognate antigen is unknown. Here immunoSEQ multiplex PCR was the method, and the copy in TCRdb shows in-frame clones only, minus some. Among some 39,000 clones listed, about four fifths were seen once. The sequence was obtained from a human donor in good health. The sample taken for sequencing was Siglec-9- CD8+ T cells sorted from blood. The genes are TRBV19 and TRBJ1-1; D is unclear. CDR3 amino acids: CASTSGPNTEAFF. The CDR3 region has the DNA TGTGCCAGTACCTCCGGGCCGAACACTGAAGCTTTCTTT.